This T cell receptor (beta chain) came from a study of blood T cell repertoires in COVID-19. Study-level information: Specimens from acute and convalescent COVID-19 originated in the United States, Italy and Spain. PBMCs, B-cell-depleted T cells, or T cells provided the cDNA or gDNA that made up the material.

Original processing methods: Counts of nucleated cells, estimated from reference gene primer amplification, were obtained. Method: immunoSEQ multiplex PCR; TCRdb's copy keeps in-frame clones and lacks some. V, J and clone size derive from that table, while D and trimming were established from the DNA sequence. This repertoire shows a few hundred thousand clones, roughly 90% found once; its top ten account for about 8.6%. This CDR3 is built from 11 residues. V lost 4 bases, J lost 10 bases, and 8 bases lay in between. The sequenced material came from peripheral blood. J is TRBJ2-1 and V is TRBV12-3 or TRBV12-4; D unresolved. The TCR originated in a young man with active or convalescent COVID-19. Here the CDR3 DNA reads TGTGCCAGCAGTTCAACGGTGGAGCAGTTCTTC. This translates into CASSSTVEQFF.